These 24 T cell receptor beta chains share one sample of origin, sequenced in a study of blood T cell repertoires in COVID-19. Assay: immunoSEQ multiplex PCR; the TCRdb copy retains only in-frame clones and omits some. This table holds 270,000 or so clones, 80% to 90% found once. The sequenced sample was peripheral blood. The receptor set was obtained from a woman in her thirties with COVID-19, enrolled during active disease.

The chain combines TRBV19 with TRBJ1-6; D is uncertain. Trimming stripped 9 bases from V and 8 bases from J, with 8 bases between. This CDR3 region has 11 residues. Germline loops: CDR1 LNHDA, CDR2 SQIVND (reference sequence). This CDR3 is CARYRDSPLHF. In nucleotides, the CDR3 is TGTGCCAGATATCGGGATTCACCCCTCCACTTT.

Written as DNA, the CDR3 is TGTGCCAGCAGCTTAGTACAGGGGGCGTACACTGAAGCTTTCTTT. Protein product: CASSLVQGAYTEAFF. This chain connects TRBV7-2 to TRBJ1-1; 9 bases fit TRBD1. V was clipped by 1 base and J by 3 bases; unmatched bases: 3. CDR3 length equals 15 residues. The germline CDR1 and CDR2 sequences are SGHTA and FQGNSA. Together with reference TRBV7-2 and TRBJ1-1, the CDR3 gives the full variable domain: GAGVSQSPSNKVTEKGKDVELRCDPISGHTALYWYRQSLGQGLEFLIYFQGNSAPDKSGLPSDRFSAERTGGSVSTLTIQRTQQEDSAVYLCASSLVQGAYTEAFFGQGTRLTVV.

J is TRBJ2-2 and V is TRBV13; tentative D call: TRBD1 (6 bases). Trimming cost V 7 bases and J 2 bases, with 11 bases left between them. The CDR3 extends over 14 amino acids. CDR1 and CDR2 from the germline V gene are PRHDT and FYEKMQ (reference sequence). The CDR3 here is CASIGQPNTGELFF. The CDR3 nucleotides are TGTGCCAGCATCGGACAGCCTAACACCGGGGAGCTGTTTTTT.

This clone was detected a few times. This chain links TRBV5-6 with TRBJ2-1; D is perhaps TRBD2 (5 bases). Trimming took off 4 bases at V and 5 bases at J, with 10 bases between the two ends. The CDR3 runs 13 residues. Germline CDR1 is SGHDT and CDR2 is YYEEEE. CDR3 sequence reads: CASSAGMNNEQFF. In DNA, the CDR3 is TGTGCCAGCAGCGCCGGGATGAACAATGAGCAGTTCTTC.

This sequence joins TRBV5-6 and TRBJ2-1; possible D gene TRBD2, 6 bases. Trimming removed 5 bases at V and 5 bases at J, with 23 bases between. CDR1 is SGHDT, CDR2 YYEEEE, per germline. The CDR3 has 17 amino acids. Here the CDR3 DNA reads TGTGCCAGCAGGACCCTGGGGCTGACTAGTGCCCACAATGAGCAGTTCTTC. Its protein is CASRTLGLTSAHNEQFF. Complete variable domain (other parts from reference TRBV5-6 and TRBJ2-1): DAGVTQSPTHLIKTRGQQVTLRCSPKSGHDTVSWYQQALGQGPQFIFQYYEEEERQRGNFPDRFSGHQFPNYSSELNVNALLLGDSALYLCASRTLGLTSAHNEQFFGPGTRLTVL.

J is TRBJ1-1 and V is TRBV6-2 or TRBV6-3; D is perhaps TRBD1 (6 bases). Trimming removed 2 bases at V and 1 base at J, with 8 bases between. The germline CDR1 and CDR2 sequences are MNHEY and SVGEGT. The CDR3 length is 14 residues. CDR3 sequence: CASSYMTGNTEAFF. Written as DNA, the CDR3 is TGTGCCAGCAGTTACATGACAGGGAACACTGAAGCTTTCTTT.

This clone was picked up many times. This chain uses TRBV2 with TRBJ1-4; D remains ambiguous. Trimming took 7 bases from V and 2 from J, leaving 8 bases between them. Looked up from germline, CDR1 is SNHLY and CDR2 is FYNNEI. The CDR3 spans 13 residues. The CDR3 DNA reads as TGTGCCAGCATGAGGGAGACTAATGAAAAACTGTTTTTT. Translation: CASMRETNEKLFF.

The V call is TRBV6-5, the J call TRBJ1-2; tentative D call: TRBD1 (6 bases). Germline CDR1 reads MNHEY; CDR2 reads SVGAGI. V lost 4 bases, J lost 4 bases, and 13 bases lay in between. The CDR3 totals 14 residues. The CDR3 DNA follows: TGTGCCAGCAGTTTGGGGGGGCGCGGCTATGGCTACACCTTC. It codes for CASSLGGRGYGYTF.

V usage is TRBV5-5 and J usage is TRBJ2-3; 10 nucleotides align to TRBD2. CDR3 size: 16 residues. Germline trimming cut 0 bases from V and 1 base from J; bases unmatched to any gene: 2. CDR1 SGHKS and CDR2 YYEKEE come from the germline V gene (reference sequence). The CDR3 sequence is CASSLGTSGGTDTQYF. Here the CDR3 DNA reads TGTGCCAGCAGCTTGGGGACTAGCGGCGGCACAGATACGCAGTATTTT.

This chain connects TRBV4-1 to TRBJ1-5, with D maybe TRBD1 (5 bases). There are 19 residues in the CDR3. Per the germline V gene, CDR1 is MGHRA and CDR2 is YSYEKL. Trimming shortened V by 0 bases and J by 4 bases, and 22 bases separated the two germline ends. The CDR3 DNA is TGCGCCAGCAGCCAAGACGCCCCTAGGGGCGCAGGGTGGAATCAGCCCCAGCATTTT. Amino acid sequence: CASSQDAPRGAGWNQPQHF.

The genes are TRBV9 and TRBJ2-3, with D tentatively TRBD2 (7 bases). This CDR3 comprises 13 residues. Germline V CDR1 and CDR2: SGDLS, YYNGEE. Trimming removed 5 bases at V and 3 bases at J, with 10 bases between. The CDR3 reads CASREGGTDTQYF. CDR3 DNA sequence: TGTGCCAGCAGGGAGGGGGGGACAGATACGCAGTATTTT. Based on the CDR3 plus reference TRBV9 and TRBJ2-3, the full variable domain is DSGVTQTPKHLITATGQRVTLRCSPRSGDLSVYWYQQSLDQGLQFLIQYYNGEERAKGNILERFSAQQFPDLHSELNLSSLELGDSALYFCASREGGTDTQYFGPGTRLTVL.

The chain employs TRBV2 and TRBJ2-2, with a weak D call TRBD2 (6 bases). Trimming pared 5 bases from V and 8 bases from J, leaving 21 bases between. The V gene's germline CDR1 is SNHLY and CDR2 FYNNEI. The CDR3 sequence is 16 residues long. CDR3 DNA sequence: TGTGCCAGCAGTTCATACGGGGGTACTCCCGGGGGGGAGCTGTTTTTT. Residues: CASSSYGGTPGGELFF.

The chain recombines TRBV11-3 with TRBJ2-5; D is uncertain. V was pared by 1 base and J by 5 bases, with 8 bases between. The CDR3 consists of 13 residues. The germline CDR1 and CDR2 sequences are SGHNT and YENEEA. The CDR3 loop is CASSLGASETQYF. The CDR3 bases are TGTGCCAGCAGCTTAGGGGCTTCCGAGACCCAGTACTTC.

V usage is TRBV28 and J usage is TRBJ2-7, with 8 bases that match TRBD2. Germline V CDR1 and CDR2: MDHEN, SYDVKM. The trim removed 3 bases at V and 3 bases at J, leaving 4 bases unmatched. There are 14 residues in the CDR3. This CDR3 reads CASSFGRGVYEQYF. The CDR3 bases are TGTGCCAGCAGTTTCGGGCGGGGGGTCTACGAGCAGTACTTC.

The V and J genes are TRBV5-8 and TRBJ1-6; D is unclear. Germline V gene lookup returns CDR1 SGHTS and CDR2 YDEGEE. The CDR3 has 17 amino acids. V was cut by 0 bases and J by 4 bases, with 14 bases left in between. The DNA of the CDR3 is TGTGCCAGCAGCTTGGAATTGTCGTGGGCGTATAATTCACCCCTCCACTTT. As protein: CASSLELSWAYNSPLHF.

The chain recombines TRBV5-5 with TRBJ2-3; D is uncertain. The CDR3 extends over 11 amino acids. V was shortened by 5 bases and J by 3 bases, with 4 bases between the two germline ends. CDR1 and CDR2 from the germline V gene are SGHKS and YYEKEE (reference sequence). The CDR3 region has the DNA TGTGCCAGCAGTGAGACAGATACGCAGTATTTT. Amino acids: CASSETDTQYF.

This clone appeared once. This chain joins TRBV5-1 and TRBJ1-2; 9 bases fit TRBD1. V shed 4 bases, J shed 5 bases, and the junction held 6 bases outside the gene matches. Germline CDR1 is SGHRS and CDR2 is YFSETQ. The length of the CDR3 is 14 residues. CDR3 sequence: CASSPDRGAYGYTF. The CDR3 nucleotides read TGCGCCAGCAGCCCGGACAGGGGAGCGTATGGCTACACCTTC.

V and J are TRBV5-1 and TRBJ1-2; the D is unclear. Germline loops: CDR1 SGHRS, CDR2 YFSETQ. This CDR3 contains 15 residues. Trimming cost V 0 bases and J 3 bases, with 12 bases left between them. CDR3 loop: CASSLDAGSDYGYTF. For the CDR3, the DNA is TGCGCCAGCAGCTTGGATGCGGGGTCCGACTATGGCTACACCTTC.

J is TRBJ2-7 and V is TRBV7-2, with a weak D call TRBD1 (6 bases). The CDR3 runs 14 residues. The V gene lost 2 bases and the J gene lost 2 bases, with 10 bases spanning the gap. Looked up from germline, CDR1 is SGHTA and CDR2 is FQGNSA. The CDR3 nucleotides read TGTGCCAGCAGCTTACCAGGGGCCCCCTACGAGCAGTACTTC. This encodes CASSLPGAPYEQYF.

The chain carries TRBV2 and TRBJ1-1, with 8 bases lining up with TRBD1. There are 13 residues in the CDR3. Unmatched junction bases numbered 10, after V lost 8 bases and J lost 8 bases. Germline CDR1 reads SNHLY; CDR2 reads FYNNEI. The CDR3 region is CASALTGAAEAFF. CDR3 DNA: TGTGCCAGCGCCCTGACAGGGGCCGCGGAAGCTTTCTTT.

This clone has only a few counts. V is TRBV2 and J is TRBJ2-7; tentative D call: TRBD1 (6 bases). In germline, CDR1 is SNHLY, CDR2 FYNNEI. V gave up 6 bases and J gave up 0 bases, with 18 bases separating them. The CDR3 runs to 16 residues. For the CDR3, the DNA is TGTGCCAGCAGAGGGCAACCGGGACACCACTCCTACGAGCAGTACTTC. Protein sequence: CASRGQPGHHSYEQYF.

The chain combines TRBV5-1 with TRBJ1-2, with D possibly matching TRBD1 (5 bases). V was shortened by 2 bases and J by 3 bases, with 14 bases between the two germline ends. This CDR3 contains 15 residues. The germline V gene encodes CDR1 SGHRS and CDR2 YFSETQ. The CDR3 loop reads CASSLQALGDYGYTF. The CDR3 DNA reads TGCGCCAGCAGCTTACAGGCCCTTGGGGACTATGGCTACACCTTC.

This clone is a singleton in its sample. Distinct nucleotide sequences in the sample also encode this CDR3. The chain joins TRBV9 to TRBJ1-1; 8 nucleotides agree with TRBD1. The germline gives CDR1 SGDLS, CDR2 YYNGEE. V lost 0 bases to trimming and J lost 5 bases; unmatched junction nucleotides: 9. The CDR3 length is 16 residues. The CDR3 bases are TGTGCCAGCAGCGTAGGAGCAGGGGGCAGGGGGACTGAAGCTTTCTTT. It specifies CASSVGAGGRGTEAFF.

V usage is TRBV5-6 and J usage is TRBJ2-4, with 8 bases lining up with TRBD1. This CDR3 region has 15 residues. After removal of 4 bases from V and 4 bases from J, the junction contained 7 bases not matched to a gene. CDR1 SGHDT and CDR2 YYEEEE come from the germline V gene. The CDR3 protein is CASSPTGGVKNIQYF. The CDR3 DNA sequence: TGTGCCAGCAGCCCAACAGGGGGAGTTAAAAACATTCAGTACTTC. The full variable domain, with the rest looked up from reference TRBV5-6 and TRBJ2-4, is DAGVTQSPTHLIKTRGQQVTLRCSPKSGHDTVSWYQQALGQGPQFIFQYYEEEERQRGNFPDRFSGHQFPNYSSELNVNALLLGDSALYLCASSPTGGVKNIQYFGAGTRLSVL.